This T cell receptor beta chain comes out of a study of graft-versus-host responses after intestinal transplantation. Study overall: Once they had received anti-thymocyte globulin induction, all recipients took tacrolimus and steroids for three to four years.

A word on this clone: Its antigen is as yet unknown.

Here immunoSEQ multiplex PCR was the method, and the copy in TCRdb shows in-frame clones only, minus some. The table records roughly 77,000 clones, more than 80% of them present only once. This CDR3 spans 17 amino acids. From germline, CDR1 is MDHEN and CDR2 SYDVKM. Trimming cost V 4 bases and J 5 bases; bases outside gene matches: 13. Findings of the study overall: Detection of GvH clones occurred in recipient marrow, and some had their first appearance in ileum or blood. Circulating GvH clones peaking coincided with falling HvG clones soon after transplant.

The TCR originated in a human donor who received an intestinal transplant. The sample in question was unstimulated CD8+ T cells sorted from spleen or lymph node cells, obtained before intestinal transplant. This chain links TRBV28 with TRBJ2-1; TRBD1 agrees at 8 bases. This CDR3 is CASSSPVNRGTDNEQFF. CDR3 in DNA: TGTGCCAGCAGTTCACCCGTCAACAGGGGGACCGACAATGAGCAGTTCTTC.